The 17 T cell receptor beta chains listed next were all sequenced from one sample in a study of blood T cell repertoires in COVID-19. Data came from immunoSEQ multiplex PCR; TCRdb stores just in-frame clones and leaves some out. The table records tens of thousands of clones, almost 85% of them present only once. Material: peripheral blood. The receptors derive from a human donor in a cohort sampled during active COVID-19.

This clone has more than one count but fewer than ten. The V and J genes are TRBV7-3 and TRBJ2-3; TRBD1 matches 8 bases. The length of the CDR3 is 15 residues. The ends lost 5 bases at V and 1 base at J; junction bases unmatched: 5. Germline values: CDR1 SGHTA, CDR2 FQGTGA. CDR3 coding DNA: TGTGCCAGCAGCATAGGACAGGGAGGCACAGATACGCAGTATTTT. Translated, it gives CASSIGQGGTDTQYF.

The chain recombines TRBV4-3 with TRBJ2-1; TRBD2 matches 11 bases. The CDR3 covers 17 residues. The germline CDR1 and CDR2 sequences are LGHNA and YSLEER. With 4 bases clipped from V and 8 bases from J, the junction kept 13 bases outside the gene matches. CDR3 DNA: TGCGCCAGCAGCCTATCGTTACTAGCGGGAGAGGGGTATGAGCAGTTCTTC. As protein: CASSLSLLAGEGYEQFF.

This clone was counted once. At one end, the junction sequence differs from germline, possibly due to a read error. J is TRBJ1-3 and V is TRBV6-1; D is unclear. From germline, CDR1 is MNHNS and CDR2 SASEGT. The CDR3 spans 14 residues. The CDR3 DNA follows: TGTGCCAGCAGCGAAGTAGCCTCTGGAAACACCATATATTTT. It specifies CASSEVASGNTIYF.

This clone was seen only a few times. The gene calls are TRBV5-4 and TRBJ1-6; D is perhaps TRBD1 (5 bases). V lost 3 bases and J lost 5, with 12 bases in between. This CDR3 has 15 residues. In germline, CDR1 is SGHNT, CDR2 YYREEE (reference sequence). Here the CDR3 reads CASSSIRGDNSPLHF. CDR3 nucleotides: TGTGCCAGCAGCTCTATCCGGGGGGATAATTCACCCCTCCACTTT.

V and J are TRBV5-1 and TRBJ2-3, with TRBD2 identical over 7 bases. The CDR3 has 17 residues. With V trimmed by 3 bases and J by 4 bases, 14 bases remained unmatched. CDR1 is SGHRS and CDR2 is YFSETQ in the germline V gene. This CDR3 is CASSSVGAGVEADTQYF. In DNA form, the CDR3 reads TGCGCCAGCAGCTCCGTCGGGGCGGGAGTTGAGGCAGATACGCAGTATTTT.

The table lists this clone with a count of one. The V and J genes are TRBV5-4 and TRBJ2-7; a possible D gene is TRBD1 (5 bases). Trimming removed 0 bases from V and 2 bases from J, with 12 bases in between. Germline loops: CDR1 SGHNT, CDR2 YYREEE (reference sequence). The CDR3 consists of 15 residues. DNA of the CDR3: TGTGCCAGCAGCTTGGATCTAGGGGTGACCTACGAGCAGTACTTC. Translating gives CASSLDLGVTYEQYF.

This clone came up a few times. V and J are TRBV6-1 and TRBJ1-2, with 7 bases matching TRBD1. V shed 2 bases and J 7 bases; nucleotides not matched to a gene: 7. The CDR3 consists of 14 residues. Germline V gives CDR1 MNHNS, CDR2 SASEGT. The CDR3 DNA sequence: TGTGCCAGCAGTGAAATGGGGCAGGGGGGTGGCTACACCTTC. Amino acid sequence: CASSEMGQGGGYTF.

In its sample, this clone was seen once. The V call is TRBV11-2, the J call TRBJ2-3; TRBD1 is a possible D gene (6 bases). V dropped 4 bases and J dropped 4 bases, with 15 bases sitting between them. This CDR3 spans 15 amino acids. Germline values: CDR1 SGHAT, CDR2 FQNNGV. CDR3 DNA sequence: TGTGCCAGCAGCTCGTGGACAGTTAGCGCAGATACGCAGTATTTT. Translation: CASSSWTVSADTQYF.

The chain carries TRBV18 and TRBJ2-7; 11 positions match TRBD2. V shed 3 bases and J 6 bases; nucleotides not matched to a gene: 10. From germline, CDR1 is KGHSH and CDR2 LQKENI. The CDR3 is 16 amino acids. The DNA of the CDR3 is TGTGCCAGCTCACCTCGACTTACTAGCGGGAGTGGCGAGCAGTACTTC. Protein product: CASSPRLTSGSGEQYF.

The V call is TRBV2, the J call TRBJ2-6; unclear D gene. V was cut by 3 bases and J by 0 bases, with 9 bases left in between. Per the germline V gene, CDR1 is SNHLY and CDR2 is FYNNEI. The CDR3 spans 16 residues. CDR3 bases: TGTGCCAGCAGTGACCCCTTCTACTCTGGGGCCAACGTCCTGACTTTC. Translated, it gives CASSDPFYSGANVLTF. Full variable domain (rest looked up from reference TRBV2 and TRBJ2-6): EPEVTQTPSHQVTQMGQEVILRCVPISNHLYFYWYRQILGQKVEFLVSFYNNEISEKSEIFDDQFSVERPDGSNFTLKIRSTKLEDSAMYFCASSDPFYSGANVLTFGAGSRLTVL.

This chain uses TRBV21-1 with TRBJ2-3; TRBD2 is the table's D call and was not checked against the DNA. TRBV21-1 is shown as a pseudogene. The CDR3 totals 17 residues. The CDR3 sequence is CASSKKREGLASDTQYF. The CDR3 DNA is TGTGCCAGCAGCAAAAAAAGGGAGGGACTAGCATCAGATACGCAGTATTTT.

The chain has TRBV18 and TRBJ2-3; tentative D call: TRBD2 (7 bases). Trimming pared 1 base from V and 3 bases from J, leaving 11 bases between. CDR1 is KGHSH, CDR2 LQKENI, per germline. The CDR3 has 15 residues. CDR3 DNA sequence: TGTGCCAGCTCACCACAGGGAGGGGGAACAGATACGCAGTATTTT. Protein product: CASSPQGGGTDTQYF.

The chain uses TRBV5-1 and TRBJ1-1, with D uncertain. Germline-derived CDR1 and CDR2 are SGHRS and YFSETQ. The CDR3 is 13 amino acids. V lost 0 bases and J 3 bases, leaving 6 bases between the germline ends. This CDR3 is CASSLGRDTEAFF. CDR3 coding DNA: TGCGCCAGCAGCTTGGGAAGAGACACTGAAGCTTTCTTT.

The CDR3 is CASSLELGRYEQYF. The DNA for the CDR3 is TGTGCCAGCAGTTTAGAGCTAGGGAGGTACGAGCAGTACTTC. This rearrangement joins TRBV27 to TRBJ2-7; the D gene is possibly TRBD2 (6 bases). Germline CDR1 and CDR2: MNHEY and SMNVEV (reference sequence). The CDR3 is 14 residues long. Between the trimmed V and J ends, which lost 2 bases and 4 bases, there was a span of 12 bases.

Only one count was recorded for this clone. V and J are TRBV5-4 and TRBJ2-3, with 7 bases that match TRBD1. This CDR3 spans 16 amino acids. V shed 4 bases and J 6 bases; nucleotides not matched to a gene: 14. Germline lookup yields CDR1 SGHNT and CDR2 YYREEE (reference sequence). The CDR3 is CASSPDRRLVIDTQYF. The CDR3 nucleotides are TGTGCCAGCAGCCCGGACAGGCGGCTGGTTATCGATACGCAGTATTTT.

The chain carries TRBV7-8 and TRBJ1-5; D is unresolved. The CDR3 has 16 residues. Germline-derived CDR1 and CDR2 are SGHVS and FQNEAQ. Deletions cut 3 bases from V and 0 bases from J, with 12 bases between. The CDR3 coding sequence is TGTGCCAGCAGCTTCCGGGGTTATAATAGCAATCAGCCCCAGCATTTT. Encoded protein: CASSFRGYNSNQPQHF.

In its sample, this clone was seen a few times. This rearrangement joins TRBV19 to TRBJ2-3; no definite D call. Looked up from germline, CDR1 is LNHDA and CDR2 is SQIVND (reference sequence). V was cut by 6 bases and J by 2 bases, with 15 bases left in between. This CDR3 comprises 15 residues. The CDR3 here is CASRPGQLYTDTQYF. The DNA for the CDR3 is TGTGCCAGTAGACCTGGGCAGCTCTACACAGATACGCAGTATTTT.